The entry below gives a single T cell receptor beta chain sequence along with its context. Its antigen is not yet known. No much larger clonotype is one base removed from it; base qualities were not supplied. The sample originates from a study of blood T cell repertoires in COVID-19 (dated by TCRdb to the early 2020s). Notes on the research overall: Samples covering the acute and convalescent phases of COVID-19 were provided by collaborators in the United States, Italy and Spain. The samples were drawn from the first 160 participants of the ongoing ImmuneRACE study and from over a thousand subjects provided by 6 global collaborators. A freely available public database, intended as a resource for researchers studying the immune response to SARS-CoV-2, is where the repertoires were released. Where HLA class I and class II types were available, the types were taken from metadata supplied by the sample provider, not from assay-based typing. The prospective study material was composed of cDNA or gDNA derived from T cells, B-cell-depleted T cells, or PBMCs. Subjects who had been exposed to COVID-19, were actively infected with it, or had recovered from it provided the deeply sampled blood TCRbeta repertoires that made up the dataset. A de-identified subject ID, COVID-19 status, age in years and sex were almost always included in the sample metadata.

What the authors observed across the whole study: How much clinical and demographic metadata was included differed by source and by participant, and the metadata was provided uncurated.

Between the V and J ends, shortened by 4 bases and 7 bases respectively, the junction contains 17 bases. In the germline V gene (reference sequence), CDR1 corresponds to SGHNT and CDR2 to YYREEE. The CDR3 goes from the cysteine to the phenylalanine over 15 residues. Only the CDR3 DNA is retained, 45 bases long and in frame from the first base. The immunoSEQ Assay, a bias-controlled multiplex PCR, was used to amplify TCRbeta CDR3 regions from genomic DNA. Concerning the study's data processing: Nucleated cell counts per sample were estimated from amplification of reference gene primers within the assay. To quantify the absolute abundance of each unique TCRbeta CDR3 rearrangement, sequence reads were collapsed and filtered. For each sample, productive Simpson clonality was calculated as the square root of Simpson's diversity index over productive rearrangements. TCRdb provides this immuneACCESS table in a form limited to in-frame rearrangements. Some clones are lacking; in checked studies, under half of them reflect an unresolved V gene, and why the rest are absent is not known. V, J and clone size are those of that table, while D and trimming were read from the DNA. Across this sample there are 150,000 to 200,000 clones, with approximately 86% seen only once. Of the sample, roughly 0.99% falls within the top ten clones.

Collaborating institutions collected whole blood in K2EDTA tubes following their own protocols. For TCRbeta analysis, collaborator samples were shipped as frozen whole blood, as isolated PBMCs, or as DNA extracted from either sample type. The sequence is built from TRBV5-4 and TRBJ1-4; confidence is insufficient to name the D gene. The TCR comes from a man aged 18 to 30 with acute or convalescent COVID-19. What was sequenced was peripheral blood. Here is the DNA: TGTGCCAGCAGCCTAGCCGGACTGGACCGTGAAAAACTGTTTTTT. Its translation reads: CASSLAGLDREKLFF.